These T cell receptor beta chains were read from a single sample in a study of OX40 agonist ivuxolimab in advanced cancers. Libraries were prepared by immunoSEQ multiplex PCR; TCRdb keeps only in-frame clonotypes and omits some of them. The table has fewer than 100,000 clones, around nine tenths seen once. The source was CD4+ or CD8+ T cells sorted from blood, collected in a trial of the OX40 agonist ivuxolimab. The source is an adult with an advanced solid tumor such as melanoma, head and neck, liver or kidney cancer. Each CDR3 is given with its conserved first and last residue. A D gene is named only where the DNA matches it firmly. Only part of the rows carry a size: once, few, many, or a class if the clone is expanded.

v_gene: TRBV2; abundance: -; d_gene: TRBD2; j_gene: TRBJ2-3; CDR3nt: TGTGCCAGCAGTGCTACTAGCGGGAGAGATACGCAGTATTTT; CDR3aa: CASSATSGRDTQYF
v_gene: TRBV30; abundance: -; d_gene: -; j_gene: TRBJ1-4; CDR3nt: TGTGCCTTTGGACGGGACCGGAACGAAAAACTGTTTTTT; CDR3aa: CAFGRDRNEKLFF
v_gene: TRBV19; abundance: -; d_gene: TRBD1; j_gene: TRBJ2-6; CDR3nt: TGTGCCAGTAGTATCCGAGACAGGGGACGAGGAGCCAACGTCCTGACTTTC; CDR3aa: CASSIRDRGRGANVLTF
v_gene: TRBV15; abundance: -; d_gene: TRBD2; j_gene: TRBJ2-7; CDR3nt: TGTGCCACCAGCCGGACTAGCGGGGGGGCGGATCGGGAGCAGTACTTC; CDR3aa: CATSRTSGGADREQYF
v_gene: TRBV7-2; abundance: -; d_gene: TRBD1; j_gene: TRBJ1-5; CDR3nt: TGTGCCAGCAGCCCTGGGACAGGGGACAGTCAGCCCCAGCATTTT; CDR3aa: CASSPGTGDSQPQHF
v_gene: TRBV27; abundance: -; d_gene: -; j_gene: TRBJ2-3; CDR3nt: TGTGCCAGCAGTTTTCGGTCGCGTTCCGTCACAGATACGCAGTATTTT; CDR3aa: CASSFRSRSVTDTQYF
v_gene: TRBV19; abundance: -; d_gene: TRBD1; j_gene: TRBJ1-2; CDR3nt: TGTGCCAGTAGTATGGTACAGGGGAGAAGTAACTATGGCTACACCTTC; CDR3aa: CASSMVQGRSNYGYTF
v_gene: TRBV7-2; abundance: -; d_gene: -; j_gene: TRBJ1-2; CDR3nt: TGTGCCAGCAGCTTAGCTCTCGACAGTGGCTACACCTTC; CDR3aa: CASSLALDSGYTF
v_gene: TRBV18; abundance: -; d_gene: TRBD1; j_gene: TRBJ1-2; CDR3nt: TGTGCCAGCTCTCACAGACAGGGGGACTATGGCTACACCTTC; CDR3aa: CASSHRQGDYGYTF
v_gene: TRBV20-1; abundance: -; d_gene: -; j_gene: TRBJ2-7; CDR3nt: TGCAGTGCTGCCCGAGTGGGAGAGCAGTACTTC; CDR3aa: CSAARVGEQYF
v_gene: TRBV19; abundance: -; d_gene: TRBD2; j_gene: TRBJ2-5; CDR3nt: TGTGCCAGTAGGGCTAGCGGGGGGCGGGAGACCCAGTACTTC; CDR3aa: CASRASGGRETQYF
v_gene: TRBV6-1; abundance: -; d_gene: TRBD2; j_gene: TRBJ2-1; CDR3nt: TGTGCCACCCTCCTGCTAGCGGGAGCAAGCAATGAGCAGTTCTTC; CDR3aa: CATLLLAGASNEQFF
v_gene: TRBV27; abundance: -; d_gene: -; j_gene: TRBJ1-1; CDR3nt: TGTGCCAGCACCACGGTTTCGAGCACTGAAGCTTTCTTT; CDR3aa: CASTTVSSTEAFF
v_gene: TRBV9; abundance: few; d_gene: TRBD2; j_gene: TRBJ2-2; CDR3nt: TGTGCCAGCAGCCCCGGAGGTCTAGCGGGCAACACCGGGGAGCTGTTTTTT; CDR3aa: CASSPGGLAGNTGELFF
v_gene: TRBV27; abundance: -; d_gene: -; j_gene: TRBJ2-3; CDR3nt: TGTGCCAGCAGGGTTATGAGCACAGATACGCAGTATTTT; CDR3aa: CASRVMSTDTQYF
v_gene: TRBV19; abundance: -; d_gene: -; j_gene: TRBJ1-1; CDR3nt: TGTGCCAGTAGCATAGACCGGGTACAAGCTTTCTTT; CDR3aa: CASSIDRVQAFF
v_gene: TRBV10-3; abundance: -; d_gene: TRBD2; j_gene: TRBJ2-1; CDR3nt: TGTGCCATCAGTGAGATGGCGGGGGGGCTCAATGAGCAGTTCTTC; CDR3aa: CAISEMAGGLNEQFF
v_gene: TRBV6-5; abundance: -; d_gene: TRBD1; j_gene: TRBJ2-7; CDR3nt: TGTGCCAGCAGACCCAGGGGGCGCGGCGAGCAGTACTTC; CDR3aa: CASRPRGRGEQYF
v_gene: TRBV6-1; abundance: once; d_gene: -; j_gene: TRBJ1-2; CDR3nt: TGTGCCAGCAGTGAAGTCCTAACAGGGAGGGTCTATGGCTACACCTTC; CDR3aa: CASSEVLTGRVYGYTF
v_gene: TRBV10-3; abundance: few; d_gene: -; j_gene: TRBJ1-2; CDR3nt: TGTGCCATCAGTGCTCCTAAAGAGAGCTACACCTTC; CDR3aa: CAISAPKESYTF
v_gene: TRBV9; abundance: -; d_gene: -; j_gene: TRBJ1-1; CDR3nt: TGTGCCAGCAGCGTAGCTACCAGTGCATACACTGAAGCTTTCTTT; CDR3aa: CASSVATSAYTEAFF
v_gene: TRBV11-2; abundance: -; d_gene: TRBD1; j_gene: TRBJ1-2; CDR3nt: TGTGCCAGCAGCTTAGGGCCCACGGACAGGGGATTGGGCTACACCTTC; CDR3aa: CASSLGPTDRGLGYTF
v_gene: TRBV5-1; abundance: -; d_gene: -; j_gene: TRBJ1-2; CDR3nt: TGCGCCAGCAGCTTGGGCCAGGGGTCTGCCTATGGCTACACCTTC; CDR3aa: CASSLGQGSAYGYTF
v_gene: TRBV5-1; abundance: -; d_gene: -; j_gene: TRBJ2-1; CDR3nt: TGCGCCAGCAGCTTGGACACCGAAACCTACAATGAGCAGTTCTTC; CDR3aa: CASSLDTETYNEQFF
v_gene: TRBV10-3; abundance: -; d_gene: TRBD1; j_gene: TRBJ2-7; CDR3nt: TGTGCCATCAGTGAGGCGGACAGGGGGCTATACGAGCAGTACTTC; CDR3aa: CAISEADRGLYEQYF
v_gene: TRBV29-1; abundance: -; d_gene: -; j_gene: TRBJ2-7; CDR3nt: TGCAGCGTTGAAGGGCCCTACGAGCAGTACTTC; CDR3aa: CSVEGPYEQYF
v_gene: TRBV5-1; abundance: few; d_gene: -; j_gene: TRBJ2-1; CDR3nt: TGCGCCAGCAGTACGGGATCCTTCCCCCATGAGCAGTTCTTC; CDR3aa: CASSTGSFPHEQFF
v_gene: TRBV18; abundance: -; d_gene: -; j_gene: TRBJ2-4; CDR3nt: TGTGCCAGCTCACCGAGCCGGGACAAAAACATTCAGTACTTC; CDR3aa: CASSPSRDKNIQYF
v_gene: TRBV5-1; abundance: -; d_gene: TRBD1; j_gene: TRBJ1-2; CDR3nt: TGCGCCAGCAGCGACGGGACAGGGTTCTATGGCTACACCTTC; CDR3aa: CASSDGTGFYGYTF
v_gene: TRBV10-1; abundance: -; d_gene: TRBD1; j_gene: TRBJ1-2; CDR3nt: TGCGCCACCTTGGACAGGCCCTTTCGCACCTTC; CDR3aa: CATLDRPFRTF
v_gene: TRBV6-1; abundance: -; d_gene: -; j_gene: TRBJ1-1; CDR3nt: TGTGCCAGCCAAACCGACTGGACTGAAGCTTTCTTT; CDR3aa: CASQTDWTEAFF
v_gene: TRBV7-9; abundance: -; d_gene: -; j_gene: TRBJ1-2; CDR3nt: TGTGCCAGCAGCTTAGTACAGTCTGGCTACACCTTC; CDR3aa: CASSLVQSGYTF
v_gene: TRBV2; abundance: few; d_gene: -; j_gene: TRBJ1-2; CDR3nt: TGTGCCACACAGGGAGGGTATGGCTACACCTTC; CDR3aa: CATQGGYGYTF
v_gene: TRBV4-3; abundance: -; d_gene: -; j_gene: TRBJ2-5; CDR3nt: TGCGCCAGCAGCCAAGGGCCAAGCGGTACCCAGTACTTC; CDR3aa: CASSQGPSGTQYF
v_gene: TRBV7-2; abundance: -; d_gene: -; j_gene: TRBJ1-2; CDR3nt: TGTGCCAGCAGCTCGGGACGATTTAACTATGGCTACACCTTC; CDR3aa: CASSSGRFNYGYTF
v_gene: TRBV5-1; abundance: -; d_gene: -; j_gene: TRBJ1-1; CDR3nt: TGCGCCAGCAGCCCCCGGGGCAGGGTGAAGTTGAACACTGAAGCTTTCTTT; CDR3aa: CASSPRGRVKLNTEAFF
v_gene: TRBV5-1; abundance: -; d_gene: -; j_gene: TRBJ1-3; CDR3nt: TGCGCCAGCAGCTTGGAGGGACAACCCTCTGGAAACACCATATATTTT; CDR3aa: CASSLEGQPSGNTIYF
v_gene: TRBV30; abundance: -; d_gene: TRBD1; j_gene: TRBJ1-2; CDR3nt: TGTGCCTGGAGCCCAGGGGGGGACTATGGCTACACCTTC; CDR3aa: CAWSPGGDYGYTF
v_gene: TRBV19; abundance: -; d_gene: -; j_gene: TRBJ1-2; CDR3nt: TGTGCCAGTAGTCCCCCCCTTGGGTATGGCTACACCTTC; CDR3aa: CASSPPLGYGYTF
v_gene: TRBV6-1; abundance: -; d_gene: -; j_gene: TRBJ2-1; CDR3nt: TGTGCCAGCAGGTTTAACAATGAGCAGTTCTTC; CDR3aa: CASRFNNEQFF
v_gene: TRBV7-2; abundance: once; d_gene: TRBD1; j_gene: TRBJ2-3; CDR3nt: TGTGCCAGCAGCTCCCGGGACAGGGTGGGCACAGATACGCAGTATTTT; CDR3aa: CASSSRDRVGTDTQYF
v_gene: TRBV10-3; abundance: once; d_gene: TRBD2; j_gene: TRBJ2-3; CDR3nt: TGTGCCATCAGTGATACTAGCGGGAGGGCAGCGGGCACAGATACGCAGTATTTT; CDR3aa: CAISDTSGRAAGTDTQYF
v_gene: TRBV30; abundance: -; d_gene: -; j_gene: TRBJ2-1; CDR3nt: TGTGCCTGGAGTGTAGGGGGGGTCGCTTACAATGAGCAGTTCTTC; CDR3aa: CAWSVGGVAYNEQFF
v_gene: TRBV5-1; abundance: -; d_gene: TRBD1; j_gene: TRBJ2-7; CDR3nt: TGCGCCAGCAGCTTGGGAATCGGGACAGGCTACGAGCAGTACTTC; CDR3aa: CASSLGIGTGYEQYF
v_gene: TRBV7-2; abundance: -; d_gene: -; j_gene: TRBJ1-2; CDR3nt: TGTGCCAGCAGCCTTACGCTAGACGGACACTATGGCTACACCTTC; CDR3aa: CASSLTLDGHYGYTF
v_gene: TRBV18; abundance: -; d_gene: -; j_gene: TRBJ2-7; CDR3nt: TGTGCCAGCTCAAAAGACGGAGGATACACCTACGAGCAGTACTTC; CDR3aa: CASSKDGGYTYEQYF
v_gene: TRBV7-3; abundance: -; d_gene: -; j_gene: TRBJ2-7; CDR3nt: TGTGCCAGCAGCCCCAGTGGCGGCTACGCTTCTAACGCGTACTTC; CDR3aa: CASSPSGGYASNAYF
v_gene: TRBV7-2; abundance: -; d_gene: TRBD2; j_gene: TRBJ2-3; CDR3nt: TGTGCCAGCACCATCGGGGGGTTCACAGATACGCAGTATTTT; CDR3aa: CASTIGGFTDTQYF
v_gene: TRBV7-6; abundance: -; d_gene: TRBD2; j_gene: TRBJ2-2; CDR3nt: TGTGCCAGCTCGACCCAGCGGGAGTCCGGGGAGCTGTTTTTT; CDR3aa: CASSTQRESGELFF
v_gene: TRBV5-5; abundance: -; d_gene: TRBD2; j_gene: TRBJ2-1; CDR3nt: TGTGCCAGCAGCTGGGCCCTGAGGGTGCGGGGGTACAATGAGCAGTTCTTC; CDR3aa: CASSWALRVRGYNEQFF
v_gene: TRBV6-6; abundance: -; d_gene: -; j_gene: TRBJ2-1; CDR3nt: TGTGCCAGCAGTTACTCGATAGACAATGAGCAGTTCTTC; CDR3aa: CASSYSIDNEQFF
v_gene: TRBV11-1; abundance: -; d_gene: -; j_gene: TRBJ1-1; CDR3nt: TGTGCCAGCAGCTTTGACCGACTTAACACTGAAGCTTTCTTT; CDR3aa: CASSFDRLNTEAFF
v_gene: TRBV11-2; abundance: -; d_gene: -; j_gene: TRBJ2-5; CDR3nt: TGTGCCAGCAGCCTCGGGTCCCAGGGCCGGGAGACCCAGTACTTC; CDR3aa: CASSLGSQGRETQYF
v_gene: TRBV28; abundance: -; d_gene: TRBD2; j_gene: TRBJ2-7; CDR3nt: TGTGCCAGCAGTTTGGTTGGCGGGAGGTTGTACGAGCAGTACTTC; CDR3aa: CASSLVGGRLYEQYF